The 24 T cell receptor beta chains presented below share a single source sample, sequenced in a study of identical twins. TCRdb processed the 5' RACE reads anew with MiXCR; each CDR3 protein has one entry. This sample has about 530,000 distinct CDR3 sequences; about a fifth occur once, and the top ten carry around 0.47%. This sample also belongs to another study, concerning yellow fever vaccine responses in identical twins.

The sample consisted of CD4+ T cells sorted from blood. These receptors were taken from a young woman in good health.

The chain employs TRBV25-1 and TRBJ1-1, with a tentative D call TRBD1 (6 bases). The CDR3 loop spans 13 amino acids. The germline CDR1 and CDR2 sequences are MGHDK and SYGVNS. Trimming pared 10 bases from V and 5 bases from J, leaving 17 bases between. The CDR3 spells CATPLGRGTEAFF. CDR3 bases: TGTGCCACCCCGCTAGGAAGGGGGACTGAAGCTTTCTTT.

This clonotype was picked up a small number of times. This rearrangement joins TRBV2 to TRBJ2-2; D is uncertain. CDR1 and CDR2 from the germline V gene are SNHLY and FYNNEI. The length of the CDR3 is 14 residues. Deletions cut 1 base from V and 1 base from J, with 4 bases between. The CDR3 region has the DNA TGTGCCAGCAGTGAAGAGGTGAACACCGGGGAGCTGTTTTTT. As protein: CASSEEVNTGELFF.

The V call is TRBV7-2, the J call TRBJ2-7; the D is unclear. Trimming took off 2 bases at V and 4 bases at J, with 6 bases between the two ends. This CDR3 is built from 12 residues. Germline CDR1 SGHTA, CDR2 FQGNSA. The CDR3 DNA is TGTGCCAGCAGCTTACAGACGTACGAGCAGTACTTC. Its protein product is CASSLQTYEQYF.

A few counts support this clonotype. This chain links TRBV20-1 with TRBJ2-3, with D uncertain. The germline CDR1 and CDR2 sequences are DFQATT and SNEGSKA (reference sequence). The CDR3 is 11 residues long. V was cut by 6 bases and J by 0 bases, with 4 bases left in between. In nucleotides, the CDR3 is TGCAGTGCGGGGAGCACAGATACGCAGTATTTT. It encodes CSAGSTDTQYF.

The chain has TRBV3-1 and TRBJ1-6; TRBD1 matches 7 bases. The J segment lost 14 bases and the V segment lost 5 bases, leaving 6 bases of the junction unmatched. The germline V gene encodes CDR1 LGHDT and CDR2 YNNKEL (reference sequence). The CDR3 runs 12 residues. CDR3 DNA sequence: TGTGCCAGCAGCGTACAGGGGTCGTCCCTCCACTTT. Its translation is CASSVQGSSLHF.

The chain carries TRBV6-5 and TRBJ2-7; no reliable D call. This CDR3 has 11 amino acids. Germline CDR1 is MNHEY and CDR2 is SVGAGI. Trimming left V 5 bases short and J 5 bases short, with 7 bases between. CDR3 sequence (DNA): TGTGCCAGCAGTAACGTGAACGAGCAGTACTTC. Translating gives CASSNVNEQYF.

J is TRBJ2-3 and V is TRBV27; 9 bases agree with TRBD1. Germline CDR1 is MNHEY and CDR2 is SMNVEV (reference sequence). This CDR3 is 13 amino acids long. With V trimmed by 8 bases and J by 5 bases, 5 bases remained unmatched. CDR3 protein: CASGTGMVDTQYF. CDR3 DNA: TGTGCCAGCGGGACAGGGATGGTAGATACGCAGTATTTT.

This clonotype came up a few times. The rearrangement uses TRBV7-8 and TRBJ1-5; TRBD1 aligns across 7 bases. V shed 5 bases and J 5 bases; nucleotides not matched to a gene: 9. The CDR3 is made up of 15 amino acids. Germline values: CDR1 SGHVS, CDR2 FQNEAQ. The CDR3 bases are TGTGCCAGCAGCGTAGTTACAGGGGAACATCAGCCCCAGCATTTT. It codes for CASSVVTGEHQPQHF.

This clonotype was seen more than once but under ten times. V gene TRBV4-1 combines with J gene TRBJ1-1; D gene ambiguous. The CDR3 covers 13 residues. V was cut by 0 bases and J by 3 bases, with 5 bases left in between. Germline lookup yields CDR1 MGHRA and CDR2 YSYEKL. The CDR3 DNA is TGCGCCAGCAGCCAAGATTGGGACACTGAAGCTTTCTTT. Translated, it gives CASSQDWDTEAFF.

This clonotype has more than one count but fewer than ten. The chain combines TRBV13 with TRBJ2-6, with D perhaps TRBD1 or TRBD2 (6 bases each). The V and J ends lost 5 bases and 1 base respectively, with 15 bases between them. The CDR3 is made up of 17 amino acids. Germline V lookup: CDR1 PRHDT, CDR2 FYEKMQ (reference sequence). The CDR3 DNA reads as TGTGCCAGCAGCCCGGGGGCAGGATCATCTGGGGCCAACGTCCTGACTTTC. Amino acids: CASSPGAGSSGANVLTF.

V usage is TRBV14 and J usage is TRBJ2-1, with 16 bases identical to TRBD2. Germline V gene lookup returns CDR1 SGHDN and CDR2 FVKESK. V shed 4 bases and J 0 bases; nucleotides not matched to a gene: 6. The CDR3 loop spans 19 amino acids. The CDR3 spells CASSPGLAGGPRSYNEQFF. The CDR3 bases are TGTGCCAGCAGCCCGGGACTAGCGGGGGGGCCTCGCTCCTACAATGAGCAGTTCTTC.

The V and J genes are TRBV20-1 and TRBJ1-1; D gene ambiguous. The CDR3 extends over 14 amino acids. Germline CDR1 DFQATT, CDR2 SNEGSKA (reference sequence). The CDR3 DNA reads as TGCAGGCCTCACGGCGGGGTCACGAACACTGAAGCTTTCTTT. Translated: CRPHGGVTNTEAFF.

This sequence joins TRBV18 and TRBJ1-5, with TRBD1 identical over 8 bases. The junction had 3 bases not matched to a gene; V was cut back by 2 bases and J by 0 bases. There are 16 residues in the CDR3. Germline V gene data show CDR1 as KGHSH and CDR2 as LQKENI. The CDR3 loop reads CASSPRQGTSNQPQHF. The DNA for the CDR3 is TGTGCCAGCTCACCAAGACAGGGGACTAGCAATCAGCCCCAGCATTTT.

This clonotype showed up just a few times. The chain carries TRBV5-1 and TRBJ2-3; maybe TRBD1 (6 bases). This CDR3 is 14 amino acids long. V lost 3 bases to trimming and J lost 0 bases, with 8 bases between them. The germline CDR1 and CDR2 sequences are SGHRS and YFSETQ. The CDR3, as DNA: TGCGCCAGCAGCTCCGGACAGAGCACAGATACGCAGTATTTT. It specifies CASSSGQSTDTQYF.

CDR3 amino acids: CASSEQQGYADTQYF. The CDR3 DNA reads TGTGCCAGCAGTGAGCAGCAGGGTTATGCAGATACGCAGTATTTT. The chain couples TRBV2 to TRBJ2-3, with D maybe TRBD1 (5 bases). CDR3 length: 15 amino acids. CDR1 and CDR2 (germline): SNHLY, FYNNEI. The germline V and J ends were trimmed by 3 bases and 4 bases, with 14 bases remaining between them.

The rearrangement links TRBV20-1 to TRBJ2-3; TRBD2 matches at 10 bases. Germline V gene lookup returns CDR1 DFQATT and CDR2 SNEGSKA (reference sequence). The V gene end was trimmed by 4 bases and the J gene end by 3 bases; junction bases not matched to a gene: 4. The CDR3 contains 14 residues. Here the CDR3 DNA reads TGCAGTGCTAAACTAGCGGGGCGGACAGATACGCAGTATTTT. As protein: CSAKLAGRTDTQYF.

There are a few counts of this clonotype. CDR3 sequence reads: CASSEAGSSYNSPLHF. CDR3 coding DNA: TGTGCCAGCAGTGAGGCAGGGAGCTCCTATAATTCACCCCTCCACTTT. V is TRBV2 and J is TRBJ1-6, with TRBD1 as a possible D gene (5 bases). The germline gives CDR1 SNHLY, CDR2 FYNNEI. Trimming took off 3 bases at V and 0 bases at J, with 9 bases between the two ends. The CDR3 totals 16 residues.

This clonotype occurred a few times. V usage is TRBV12-3 or TRBV12-4 and J usage is TRBJ1-5; D ambiguous. With 7 bases removed from V and 0 bases from J, the gap between germline ends came to 7 bases. The CDR3 has 13 amino acids. DNA for the CDR3: TGTGCCAGCACTGGACGTAGCAATCAGCCCCAGCATTTT. The encoded protein is CASTGRSNQPQHF.

The chain couples TRBV2 to TRBJ2-5; TRBD2 matches 8 bases. This CDR3 comprises 15 residues. Germline V CDR1 and CDR2: SNHLY, FYNNEI. The junction had 11 bases not matched to a gene; V was cut back by 6 bases and J by 5 bases. Written as DNA, the CDR3 is TGTGCCAGCAGGAGGCGACTAGCGTCACGGGAGACCCAGTACTTC. Translated, it gives CASRRRLASRETQYF.

The table lists this clonotype with a few counts. The V call is TRBV4-2, the J call TRBJ2-7, with unresolved D. The CDR3 is 13 amino acids. Germline loops: CDR1 LGHNA, CDR2 YNFKEQ. The germline V and J ends were trimmed by 3 bases and 12 bases, with 18 bases remaining between them. Here the CDR3 DNA reads TGTGCCAGCAGCCATCCCGTAGATCTCGGGCTGTACTTC. Translating it yields CASSHPVDLGLYF.

This rearrangement joins TRBV20-1 to TRBJ2-7; D might be TRBD1 (6 bases). Germline V lookup: CDR1 DFQATT, CDR2 SNEGSKA (reference sequence). The CDR3 is made up of 13 amino acids. V was clipped by 7 bases and J by 0 bases, with 13 bases between them. DNA for the CDR3: TGCAGTGTTAGGACAGCGAGCTCCTACGAGCAGTACTTC. Translated, it gives CSVRTASSYEQYF.

The V gene is TRBV9, the J gene TRBJ2-1, with 10 bases that match TRBD1. Germline CDR1 reads SGDLS; CDR2 reads YYNGEE. After removal of 2 bases from V and 9 bases from J, the junction contained 8 bases not matched to a gene. The CDR3 extends over 15 amino acids. This CDR3 reads CASSVTGTGVGEQFF. The CDR3 DNA is TGTGCCAGCAGCGTTACCGGGACAGGGGTCGGTGAGCAGTTCTTC.

On this clonotype itself: Since no conserved phenylalanine or tryptophan closes the CDR3, a read error is the likely cause. Because the CDR3's place on the DNA is in doubt, the DNA is left out and the CDR3 is given as listed by TCRdb. This chain connects TRBV25-1 to TRBJ2-1; the D segment call TRBD1 is taken from the table without a DNA check. The germline V gene has CDR1 MGHDK and CDR2 SYGVNS. The CDR3 adds up to 9 amino acids, both ends counted. CDR3 sequence: CASSANRGR.

CDR3 sequence: CASSTRIIRGEQFF. In DNA form, the CDR3 reads TGTGCCAGCAGCACTAGAATAATCAGAGGTGAGCAGTTCTTC. J is TRBJ2-1 and V is TRBV28; a weak D match, TRBD2 (5 bases). The CDR3 extends over 14 amino acids. The ends were cut back, 6 bases at V and 9 bases at J, with 18 bases in the middle. Germline values: CDR1 MDHEN, CDR2 SYDVKM.